This T cell receptor beta chain was identified in a study of blood T cell repertoires in COVID-19. Germline CDR1 reads SGHDT; CDR2 reads YYEEEE. V lost 5 bases and J lost 2, with 11 bases in between. This CDR3 region has 15 residues. Authors' processing steps: Amplifying reference gene primers gave estimates of nucleated cell counts. The protocol was immunoSEQ multiplex PCR, while the TCRdb copy is restricted to in-frame clones and leaves out a portion. From that table come the V and J calls and clone size; the DNA was used to work out D and trimming. The sample lists fewer than 85,000 clones; approximately 80% were seen once.

The sample comprised peripheral blood. The sequence derives from a woman aged 80 or older with active or convalescent COVID-19. This chain connects TRBV5-6 to TRBJ2-6; D is unresolved. Here the CDR3 reads CASSFSGTGANVLTF. Here the CDR3 DNA reads TGTGCCAGCAGTTTCTCAGGCACTGGGGCCAACGTCCTGACTTTC.